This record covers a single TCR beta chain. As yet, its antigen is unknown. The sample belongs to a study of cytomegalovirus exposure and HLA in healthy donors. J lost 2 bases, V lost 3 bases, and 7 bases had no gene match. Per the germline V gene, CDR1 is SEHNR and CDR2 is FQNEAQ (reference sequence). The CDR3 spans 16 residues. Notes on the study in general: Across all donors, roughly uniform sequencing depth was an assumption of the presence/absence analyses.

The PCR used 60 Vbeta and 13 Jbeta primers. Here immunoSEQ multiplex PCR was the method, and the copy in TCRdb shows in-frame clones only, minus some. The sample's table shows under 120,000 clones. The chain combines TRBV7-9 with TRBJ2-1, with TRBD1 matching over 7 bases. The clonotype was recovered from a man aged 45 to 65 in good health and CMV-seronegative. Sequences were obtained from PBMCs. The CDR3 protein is CASSLARQGPYNEQFF. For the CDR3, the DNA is TGTGCCAGCAGCTTGGCGCGACAGGGTCCCTACAATGAGCAGTTCTTC. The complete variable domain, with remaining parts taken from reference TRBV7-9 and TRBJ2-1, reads DTGVSQNPRHKITKRGQNVTFRCDPISEHNRLYWYRQTLGQGPEFLTYFQNEAQLEKSRLLSDRFSAERPKGSFSTLEIQRTEQGDSAMYLCASSLARQGPYNEQFFGPGTRLTVL.